These T cell receptor beta chains were read from a single sample in a study of CD8+ T cells in alopecia areata. Produced via immunoSEQ multiplex PCR; TCRdb's table is partial and in-frame only. The table lists about 200,000 clones, roughly two fifths of them singletons. Sequences were derived from CD4+ T cells sorted from blood, sampled around week 31, from a patient treated with tofacitinib. The receptors originated from a human donor with alopecia areata. The CDR3 runs from the conserved cysteine through the conserved F or W. Fields, in order: CDR3 protein, CDR3 DNA, D gene, J gene, V gene, clone size. A D gene is named only where the DNA matches it firmly. A row's size may be missing; if present it is once, few, many or a size class.

CASSPIALRTSGDTQYF | TGTGCCAGTAGTCCGATAGCCCTCCGGACTAGCGGAGATACGCAGTATTTT | TRBD2 | TRBJ2-3 | TRBV19 | few
CASSEQGNYGYTF | TGTGCCAGCAGCGAACAGGGGAACTATGGCTACACCTTC | TRBD1 | TRBJ1-2 | TRBV5-6 | once
CASSLSTDTQYF | TGTGCCAGCAGCTTATCGACAGATACGCAGTATTTT | - | TRBJ2-3 | TRBV7-6 | -
CASLGWGQGYNEQFF | TGTGCCAGCCTAGGGTGGGGACAGGGGTACAATGAGCAGTTCTTC | TRBD1 | TRBJ2-1 | TRBV19 | few
CASSLMERGEAFF | TGTGCCAGCAGCTTAATGGAAAGGGGTGAAGCTTTCTTT | - | TRBJ1-1 | TRBV7-3 | -
CAWSIGTATETQYF | TGTGCCTGGAGTATAGGGACAGCAACAGAGACCCAGTACTTC | TRBD1 | TRBJ2-5 | TRBV30 | -
CASSRERQETQYF | TGTGCCAGCTCGCGTGAGAGGCAAGAGACCCAGTACTTC | - | TRBJ2-5 | TRBV18 | -
CASSYSGRQGEKLFF | TGTGCCAGCAGTTACTCAGGCCGACAAGGGGAAAAACTGTTTTTT | - | TRBJ1-4 | TRBV6-5 | -
CATLRGDSGANVLTF | TGTGCCACCCTGAGGGGGGACTCTGGGGCCAACGTCCTGACTTTC | - | TRBJ2-6 | TRBV19 | few
CASSFGMNTEAFF | TGTGCCAGCAGCTTCGGGATGAACACTGAAGCTTTCTTT | - | TRBJ1-1 | TRBV7-9 | -
CASSFLTDTQYF | TGCGCCAGCAGCTTCCTCACAGATACGCAGTATTTT | - | TRBJ2-3 | TRBV5-1 | once
CAISESDINYGYTF | TGTGCCATCAGTGAGTCGGACATCAACTATGGCTACACCTTC | - | TRBJ1-2 | TRBV10-3 | -
CAWSREDRRYGYTF | TGTGCCTGGAGTCGTGAGGACAGAAGATATGGCTACACCTTC | - | TRBJ1-2 | TRBV30 | -
CASSEVDLTDTQYF | TGTGCCAGCAGTGAAGTGGACCTTACAGATACGCAGTATTTT | - | TRBJ2-3 | TRBV6-1 | -
CASSPRMGPGAPQETQYF | TGTGCCAGCTCACCACGGATGGGGCCAGGGGCCCCCCAAGAGACCCAGTACTTC | - | TRBJ2-5 | TRBV18 | few
CASSEDRRHLSGANVLTF | TGTGCCAGCAGTGAAGATCGTCGGCACCTCTCTGGGGCCAACGTCCTGACTTTC | - | TRBJ2-6 | TRBV6-1 | few
CASNQRTDYGYTF | TGTGCCAGCAACCAAAGGACGGACTATGGCTACACCTTC | - | TRBJ1-2 | TRBV6-6 | few
CASSVQGRSGTQYF | TGTGCCAGCAGCGTGCAGGGGCGATCTGGTACGCAGTATTTT | - | TRBJ2-3 | TRBV9 | -
CASSLQQGPNTEAFF | TGTGCCAGCAGCTTGCAACAGGGACCGAACACTGAAGCTTTCTTT | - | TRBJ1-1 | TRBV11-2 | few
CASGLAPSDGYTF | TGTGCTAGTGGTTTGGCTCCATCCGATGGCTACACCTTC | - | TRBJ1-2 | TRBV12-5 | -
CASSQLGLAGVSKNIQYF | TGCGCCAGCAGCCAGTTAGGACTAGCGGGAGTTTCCAAAAACATTCAGTACTTC | TRBD2 | TRBJ2-4 | TRBV4-1 | -
CASSVETPAGYTF | TGTGCCAGCAGTGTGGAGACACCCGCCGGCTACACCTTC | - | TRBJ1-2 | TRBV2 | -
CSVILGQGKAEAFF | TGCAGCGTGATCCTAGGACAGGGGAAGGCTGAAGCTTTCTTT | TRBD1 | TRBJ1-1 | TRBV29-1 | few
CASSATGEISNQPQHF | TGTGCCAGCAGTGCCACAGGGGAAATTAGCAATCAGCCCCAGCATTTT | TRBD1 | TRBJ1-5 | TRBV2 | -
CASSTGTYFANEQFF | TGCGCCAGCAGCACCGGGACTTACTTTGCCAATGAGCAGTTCTTC | - | TRBJ2-1 | TRBV5-1 | -
CAWAGTGWNIQYF | TGTGCCTGGGCCGGGACAGGCTGGAACATTCAGTACTTC | TRBD1 | TRBJ2-4 | TRBV30 | few
CASRVWGDEKLFF | TGTGCCAGTAGGGTCTGGGGAGATGAAAAACTGTTTTTT | - | TRBJ1-4 | TRBV19 | -
CASSLGHISTNEKLFF | TGCGCCAGCAGCTTGGGGCACATCTCAACTAATGAAAAACTGTTTTTT | - | TRBJ1-4 | TRBV5-1 | -
CASSLVLRGEETQYF | TGTGCCAGCAGCTTAGTACTTCGGGGGGAAGAGACCCAGTACTTC | TRBD2 | TRBJ2-5 | TRBV11-3 | -
CASSPISNEKLFF | TGTGCCAGCAGTCCCATCAGTAATGAAAAACTGTTTTTT | - | TRBJ1-4 | TRBV2 | few
CASTPTDSEKLFF | TGTGCCAGCACCCCAACGGACAGCGAAAAACTGTTTTTT | - | TRBJ1-4 | TRBV7-9 | -
CASSQTGGLSSGANVLTF | TGTGCCAGCAGCCAGACAGGGGGGCTTAGCTCTGGGGCCAACGTCCTGACTTTC | TRBD1 | TRBJ2-6 | TRBV2 | -
CASSVIDSGANVLTF | TGTGCCAGCAGCGTAATCGACTCTGGGGCCAACGTCCTGACTTTC | - | TRBJ2-6 | TRBV9 | few
CASSGDRGLIDTQYF | TGCGCCAGCAGCGGGGACAGGGGGCTTATAGATACGCAGTATTTT | TRBD1 | TRBJ2-3 | TRBV5-1 | -
CASSLARTGGGGELFF | TGCGCCAGCAGCTTGGCCCGGACAGGCGGAGGCGGGGAGCTGTTTTTT | TRBD1 | TRBJ2-2 | TRBV5-1 | few
CASSLRGSLKAFF | TGTGCCAGCAGCTTGAGAGGCAGTCTGAAAGCTTTCTTT | - | TRBJ1-1 | TRBV5-4 | -
CASRYTGQGTEAFF | TGTGCCAGCAGGTATACAGGGCAGGGCACTGAAGCTTTCTTT | - | TRBJ1-1 | TRBV5-6 | -
CASSEQGAGANVLTF | TGTGCCAGCAGTGAACAGGGGGCTGGGGCCAACGTCCTGACTTTC | TRBD1 | TRBJ2-6 | TRBV6-1 | -
CASSLWGSNSPLHF | TGTGCCAGCAGTCTCTGGGGCTCCAATTCACCCCTCCACTTT | - | TRBJ1-6 | TRBV27 | few
CASRGTDTQYF | TGTGCCAGCAGGGGCACAGATACGCAGTATTTT | - | TRBJ2-3 | TRBV7-9 | -
CASSIAGDIIYEQYF | TGTGCCAGCTCCATAGCGGGGGACATTATCTACGAGCAGTACTTC | TRBD2 | TRBJ2-7 | TRBV18 | -
CAWTSGNEQFF | TGTGCCTGGACCAGTGGTAATGAGCAGTTCTTC | - | TRBJ2-1 | TRBV30 | -
CASSEGPGPQHF | TGTGCCAGCAGTGAAGGGCCGGGGCCCCAGCATTTT | - | TRBJ1-5 | TRBV2 | few
CASSSGEGANYGYTF | TGTGCCAGCAGTTCCGGGGAGGGGGCTAACTATGGCTACACCTTC | - | TRBJ1-2 | TRBV6-5 | few
CASSEPGISNQPQHF | TGTGCCAGCAGTGAACCAGGGATTAGCAATCAGCCCCAGCATTTT | - | TRBJ1-5 | TRBV6-1 | few
CAWSVAAGAMDTQYF | TGTGCCTGGAGTGTGGCAGCAGGGGCGATGGATACGCAGTATTTT | - | TRBJ2-3 | TRBV30 | -
CSVEKRDYGYTF | TGCAGCGTTGAAAAAAGGGACTATGGCTACACCTTC | - | TRBJ1-2 | TRBV29-1 | few
CASSFERSEAFF | TGTGCCAGCAGCTTCGAGAGGTCTGAAGCTTTCTTT | - | TRBJ1-1 | TRBV7-9 | few
CASTESNQPQHF | TGTGCCAGCACAGAGTCCAATCAGCCCCAGCATTTT | - | TRBJ1-5 | TRBV6-6 | -